The T cell receptor beta chain described here comes from a study of blood T cells in healthy people across ages. The CDR3 has 14 residues. Germline CDR1 and CDR2: SGHVS and FQNEAQ. Trimming removed 1 base at V and 2 bases at J, with 8 bases between. A second PCR of roughly 7 to 11 cycles used a sample-barcoded 5' primer and a J-beta primer mix. MiXCR, applied by TCRdb to the 5' RACE reads, yields one record per CDR3 protein. The profile shows 600,000 to 1,000,000 distinct CDR3 sequences, roughly 60% of them singletons. Findings and caveats of the study: Naive CD4+ cell counts and diversity both ran higher in long-lived than in aged donors.

In the case of this clonotype: Its antigen is unidentified.

Source material: blood. The clonotype originates from a man under 40 in good health. The chain links TRBV7-8 to TRBJ2-5; D remains ambiguous. CDR3 sequence (DNA): TGTGCCAGCAGCTTAGGAGTTATACAAGAGACCCAGTACTTC. This codes for CASSLGVIQETQYF. The whole variable domain, filled in from reference TRBV7-8 and TRBJ2-5, reads GAGVSQSPRYKVAKRGQDVALRCDPISGHVSLFWYQQALGQGPEFLTYFQNEAQLDKSGLPSDRFFAERPEGSVSTLKIQRTQQEDSAVYLCASSLGVIQETQYFGPGTRLLVL.